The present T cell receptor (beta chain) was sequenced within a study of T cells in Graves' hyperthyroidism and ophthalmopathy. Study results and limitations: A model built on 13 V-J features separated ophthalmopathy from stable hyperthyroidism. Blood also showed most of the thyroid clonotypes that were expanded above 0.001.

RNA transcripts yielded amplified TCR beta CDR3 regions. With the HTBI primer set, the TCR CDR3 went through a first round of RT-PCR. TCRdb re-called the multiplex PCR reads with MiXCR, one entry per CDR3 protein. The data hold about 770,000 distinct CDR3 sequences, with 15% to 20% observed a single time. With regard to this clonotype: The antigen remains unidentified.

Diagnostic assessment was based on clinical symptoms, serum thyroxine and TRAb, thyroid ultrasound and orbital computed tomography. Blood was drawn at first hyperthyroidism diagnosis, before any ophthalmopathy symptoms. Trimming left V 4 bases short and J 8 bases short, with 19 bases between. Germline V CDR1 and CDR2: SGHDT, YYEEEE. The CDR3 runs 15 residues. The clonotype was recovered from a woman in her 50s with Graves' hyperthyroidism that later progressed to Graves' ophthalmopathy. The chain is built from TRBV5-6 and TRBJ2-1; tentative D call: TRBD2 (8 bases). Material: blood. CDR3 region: CASSQGVAGSYEQFF. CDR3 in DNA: TGTGCCAGCAGCCAGGGGGTAGCGGGGTCTTATGAGCAGTTCTTC.